The 5 T cell receptor beta chains presented below share a single source sample, sequenced in a study of vaccination and CD4 T cells after COVID-19. The Oncomine TCR Beta short-read assay was what sequenced the DNA obtained from cultured CD4+ T cells. TCRdb re-called the PCR reads through MiXCR, storing one row per CDR3 protein. The sample yields about 21,000 distinct CDR3 sequences, around half seen once. Treatment reported: roughly ten-day PBMC culture with coronavirus spike peptide pools or control peptides (ViraFEST assay). For these receptors, no antigen is known. The sequenced sample was CD4+ T cells from blood, cultured in vitro. These receptors were obtained from a human donor who had recovered from COVID-19.

The J gene is TRBJ2-1, the V gene TRBV11-2, with D perhaps matching TRBD2 (5 bases). Germline values: CDR1 SGHAT, CDR2 FQNNGV. The CDR3 has 15 amino acids. The ends were cut back, 0 bases at V and 6 bases at J, with 12 bases in the middle. CDR3 sequence (DNA): TGTGCCAGCAGCTTAGAGTGGGAGAAGGGCAATGAGCAGTTCTTC. Translating it yields CASSLEWEKGNEQFF.

This chain connects TRBV27 to TRBJ1-1; unclear D gene. This CDR3 is 14 amino acids long. Germline lookup yields CDR1 MNHEY and CDR2 SMNVEV (reference sequence). Trimming stripped 2 bases from V and 0 bases from J, with 7 bases between. As DNA, the CDR3 is TGTGCCAGCAGTTTAAAAGGGATGAACACTGAAGCTTTCTTT. Its protein product is CASSLKGMNTEAFF.

This rearrangement joins TRBV24-1 to TRBJ2-7; D is tentatively TRBD1 or TRBD2 (5 bases each). Germline CDR1 is KGHDR and CDR2 is SFDVKD. The V end was cut by 10 bases, the J end by 2 bases, with 14 bases between. The CDR3 is made up of 13 amino acids. DNA of the CDR3: TGTGCCACGGGACGGGGAAGTCCCTACGAGCAGTACTTC. Its protein product is CATGRGSPYEQYF.

Judged by abundance, this clonotype is medium-sized (0.01 to 0.1%). The chain recombines TRBV15 with TRBJ2-5, with D perhaps being TRBD1 or TRBD2 (6 bases each). Germline lookup yields CDR1 LNHNV and CDR2 YYDKDF (reference sequence). CDR3 length: 15 amino acids. The V end lost 2 bases, the J end lost 1 base, and 11 bases lay between the germline ends. Here the CDR3 reads CATSRRGGIQETQYF. CDR3 DNA: TGTGCCACCAGCAGAAGAGGGGGGATCCAAGAGACCCAGTACTTC. The full variable domain, with the rest looked up from reference TRBV15 and TRBJ2-5, is DAMVIQNPRYQVTQFGKPVTLSCSQTLNHNVMYWYQQKSSQAPKLLFHYYDKDFNNEADTPDNFQSRRPNTSFCFLDIRSPGLGDTAMYLCATSRRGGIQETQYFGPGTRLLVL.

This clonotype was found a few times. The V and J genes are TRBV6-1 and TRBJ2-3; possibly TRBD1 or TRBD2 for D (5 bases each). Germline CDR1 MNHNS, CDR2 SASEGT. The CDR3 is 15 residues long. V was trimmed by 0 bases and J by 1 base, leaving 8 bases between them. CDR3 in DNA: TGTGCCAGCAGTGAAGCGACGGGACGCACAGATACGCAGTATTTT. Translation: CASSEATGRTDTQYF.